What follows are 20 T cell receptor beta chains derived from one specimen sequenced in a study of blood T cell repertoires in COVID-19. Assay used: immunoSEQ multiplex PCR; TCRdb lists only in-frame clones, some missing. The sample lists fewer than 250,000 clones; 76% were seen once. The specimen sequenced was PBMCs or T cells enriched from blood (not recorded which). Receptors originate from a woman aged 45-59 years with acute COVID-19.

This clone was observed a few times. The J gene is TRBJ2-3, the V gene TRBV28; 9 nucleotides agree with TRBD1. This CDR3 comprises 16 residues. The germline V gene encodes CDR1 MDHEN and CDR2 SYDVKM. The V segment lost 5 bases and the J segment 1 base; nucleotides outside the gene matches: 7. This CDR3 is CASSPPQGARTDTQYF. DNA of the CDR3: TGTGCCAGCAGTCCTCCACAGGGGGCCCGCACAGATACGCAGTATTTT. Using reference TRBV28 and TRBJ2-3 for the parts outside the CDR3, the full variable domain is DVKVTQSSRYLVKRTGEKVFLECVQDMDHENMFWYRQDPGLGLRLIYFSYDVKMKEKGDIPEGYSVSREKKERFSLILESASTNQTSMYLCASSPPQGARTDTQYFGPGTRLTVL.

This clone has a count of ten or more. The V call is TRBV28, the J call TRBJ2-1; no definite D call. Trimming removed 3 bases from V and 12 bases from J, with 12 bases in between. Per the germline V gene, CDR1 is MDHEN and CDR2 is SYDVKM. The CDR3 is made up of 12 amino acids. The CDR3 DNA follows: TGTGCCAGCAGTTTCCGACTTGAGGCGCAGTTCTTC. Translating gives CASSFRLEAQFF.

The rearrangement uses TRBV6-2 or TRBV6-3 and TRBJ2-2; no clear D gene. Per the germline V gene, CDR1 is MNHEY and CDR2 is SVGEGT. The V gene lost 2 bases and the J gene lost 1 base, with 11 bases spanning the gap. This CDR3 has 16 amino acids. The CDR3 DNA follows: TGTGCCAGCAGTTACGTCGCTAACCAGAACACCGGGGAGCTGTTTTTT. Translating gives CASSYVANQNTGELFF.

The rearrangement links TRBV19 to TRBJ1-2; 7 nucleotides agree with TRBD1. The germline CDR1 and CDR2 sequences are LNHDA and SQIVND (reference sequence). Losses at the gene ends were 6 bases for V and 2 bases for J; bases not matched to a gene: 6. CDR3 length equals 14 residues. The chain's CDR3 is CASSRQGLNYGYTF. The CDR3 DNA follows: TGTGCCAGTAGCCGACAGGGATTAAACTATGGCTACACCTTC. Full variable domain (outside the CDR3, taken from reference TRBV19 and TRBJ1-2): DGGITQSPKYLFRKEGQNVTLSCEQNLNHDAMYWYRQDPGQGLRLIYYSQIVNDFQKGDIAEGYSVSREKKESFPLTVTSAQKNPTAFYLCASSRQGLNYGYTFGSGTRLTVV.

This chain joins TRBV28 and TRBJ1-3; D is undetermined. V was cut by 9 bases and J by 0 bases, with 9 bases left in between. Germline CDR1 MDHEN, CDR2 SYDVKM. The CDR3 is 13 amino acids. This CDR3 is CASLGGSGNTIYF. CDR3 nucleotide sequence: TGTGCCAGTCTTGGCGGCTCTGGAAACACCATATATTTT.

The gene calls are TRBV5-5 and TRBJ2-2; 8 bases match TRBD2. Trimming at V came to 0 bases and at J to 7 bases, leaving 8 bases not matched to a gene. The germline V gene has CDR1 SGHKS and CDR2 YYEKEE (reference sequence). This CDR3 contains 16 residues. CDR3: CASSLDSAGGIGELFF. The CDR3 coding sequence is TGTGCCAGCAGCTTGGACAGCGCGGGGGGCATCGGGGAGCTGTTTTTT. The full variable domain, its missing parts supplied by reference TRBV5-5 and TRBJ2-2, is DAGVTQSPTHLIKTRGQQVTLRCSPISGHKSVSWYQQVLGQGPQFIFQYYEKEERGRGNFPDRFSARQFPNYSSELNVNALLLGDSALYLCASSLDSAGGIGELFFGEGSRLTVL.

V gene TRBV4-1 combines with J gene TRBJ2-4; TRBD1 agrees at 10 bases. Per germline, CDR1 MGHRA and CDR2 YSYEKL. The CDR3 has 20 residues. Unmatched junction bases numbered 13, after V lost 1 base and J lost 1 base. This CDR3 is CASSQVKDRGRVWAKNIQYF. In DNA, the CDR3 is TGCGCCAGCAGCCAAGTTAAAGACAGGGGGCGCGTATGGGCCAAAAACATTCAGTACTTC.

This clone has more than one count but fewer than ten. J is TRBJ2-5 and V is TRBV7-2, with 7 bases that match TRBD1. Trimming cost V 6 bases and J 2 bases; bases outside gene matches: 6. Germline-derived CDR1 and CDR2 are SGHTA and FQGNSA. The CDR3 is 14 amino acids. CDR3 nucleotides: TGTGCCAGCAGTCCAGGGGGACGACAAGAGACCCAGTACTTC. Its translation is CASSPGGRQETQYF.

The rearrangement joins TRBV7-9 to TRBJ2-7; maybe TRBD1 (6 bases). Between the trimmed V and J ends, which lost 2 bases and 5 bases, there was a span of 13 bases. Germline values: CDR1 SEHNR, CDR2 FQNEAQ (reference sequence). The CDR3 sequence is 14 residues long. DNA of the CDR3: TGTGCCAGCAGCTTACGGGCAGGGGTCGACGAGCAGTACGTC. Its translation is CASSLRAGVDEQYV.

The chain is built from TRBV19 and TRBJ2-1, with D perhaps matching TRBD2 (6 bases). The CDR3 runs to 14 residues. The germline V gene encodes CDR1 LNHDA and CDR2 SQIVND (reference sequence). The V and J ends lost 4 bases and 7 bases respectively, with 14 bases between them. The CDR3, as DNA: TGTGCCAGTAGTAAGGCGGGGAGTCGGAATGAGCAGTTCTTC. This encodes CASSKAGSRNEQFF.

This chain connects TRBV12-5 to TRBJ2-1, with TRBD2 identical over 8 bases. The V segment lost 1 base and the J segment 5 bases; nucleotides outside the gene matches: 10. Germline-derived CDR1 and CDR2 are LGHNT and FRNRAP. CDR3 length: 17 residues. CDR3 sequence: CASGLGQPGLGDNEQFF. Written as DNA, the CDR3 is TGTGCTAGTGGTTTGGGTCAGCCGGGACTAGGAGACAATGAGCAGTTCTTC.

The gene calls are TRBV18 and TRBJ1-3; D gene ambiguous. The CDR3 sequence is 16 residues long. Trimming stripped 3 bases from V and 0 bases from J, with 12 bases between. The germline V gene encodes CDR1 KGHSH and CDR2 LQKENI. CDR3 bases: TGTGCCAGCTCACCGAGAGACCGCGGCTCTGGAAACACCATATATTTT. Protein product: CASSPRDRGSGNTIYF.

The gene calls are TRBV7-2 and TRBJ1-2, with D possibly TRBD1 on 5 matching bases. The CDR3 loop spans 15 amino acids. Looked up from germline, CDR1 is SGHTA and CDR2 is FQGNSA. V was trimmed by 3 bases and J by 6 bases, leaving 17 bases between them. The CDR3 DNA follows: TGTGCCAGCAGCTTCCAACAGGCCTCAGTAAATGGCTACACCTTC. This encodes CASSFQQASVNGYTF.

In this sample, this clone turned up a few times. In nucleotides, the CDR3 is TGTGCCAGCAGTAGGGGACAGGTCGCTTCAAACACCATATATTTT. This codes for CASSRGQVASNTIYF. The J gene is TRBJ1-3, the V gene TRBV6-5, with 8 nucleotides matching TRBD1. The CDR3 has 15 amino acids. With V trimmed by 5 bases and J by 6 bases, 9 bases remained unmatched. From germline, CDR1 is MNHEY and CDR2 SVGAGI.

DNA of the CDR3: TGTGCCAGCAGTCTGGGCGGGCAGGGGGGAGGCTTCGATAATTCACCCCTCCACTTT. Its protein is CASSLGGQGGGFDNSPLHF. The gene calls are TRBV28 and TRBJ1-6, with 7 positions matching TRBD1. The ends lost 5 bases at V and 5 bases at J; junction bases unmatched: 18. In germline, CDR1 is MDHEN, CDR2 SYDVKM. CDR3 size: 19 residues.

This clone was counted a single time. The chain couples TRBV10-2 to TRBJ2-7; TRBD1 matches at 9 bases. This CDR3 is built from 14 residues. In germline, CDR1 is WSHSY, CDR2 SAAADI. The junction had 3 bases not matched to a gene; V was cut back by 3 bases and J by 3 bases. The CDR3 nucleotides are TGCGCCAGCAGTGACAGGGACAGGGACTACGAGCAGTACGTC. As protein: CASSDRDRDYEQYV.

The rearrangement uses TRBV19 and TRBJ1-4; 7 positions agree with TRBD1. CDR1 and CDR2 (germline): LNHDA, SQIVND (reference sequence). The CDR3 sequence is 14 residues long. J lost 5 bases, V lost 6 bases, and 6 bases had no gene match. For the CDR3, the DNA is TGTGCCAGTAGGATCGGGACAGTCAATGAAAAACTGTTTTTT. It specifies CASRIGTVNEKLFF. The variable domain in full, completed from reference TRBV19 and TRBJ1-4, reads DGGITQSPKYLFRKEGQNVTLSCEQNLNHDAMYWYRQDPGQGLRLIYYSQIVNDFQKGDIAEGYSVSREKKESFPLTVTSAQKNPTAFYLCASRIGTVNEKLFFGSGTQLSVL.

This clone was counted ten times or more. The chain links TRBV18 to TRBJ2-1; no clear D gene. CDR1 and CDR2 from the germline V gene are KGHSH and LQKENI. This CDR3 region has 11 residues. Trimming pared 9 bases from V and 7 bases from J, leaving 10 bases between. The CDR3, as DNA: TGTGCCAGTTCTCCTGTGAATGAGCAGTTCTTC. As protein: CASSPVNEQFF.

This sequence joins TRBV6-5 and TRBJ1-2; 7 nucleotides line up with TRBD1. Germline CDR1 MNHEY, CDR2 SVGAGI. CDR3 size: 14 residues. J lost 3 bases, V lost 5 bases, and 6 bases had no gene match. The CDR3: CASSLTGPDYGYTF. In DNA form, the CDR3 reads TGTGCCAGCAGTCTGACAGGGCCCGACTATGGCTACACCTTC.

The gene calls are TRBV24-1 and TRBJ2-2, with D perhaps TRBD2 (5 bases). There are 14 residues in the CDR3. From germline, CDR1 is KGHDR and CDR2 SFDVKD. Trimming left V 1 base short and J 4 bases short, with 6 bases between. CDR3 coding DNA: TGTGCCACCAGTGATTTTAGCGCCACCGGGGAGCTGTTTTTT. Translated, it gives CATSDFSATGELFF.